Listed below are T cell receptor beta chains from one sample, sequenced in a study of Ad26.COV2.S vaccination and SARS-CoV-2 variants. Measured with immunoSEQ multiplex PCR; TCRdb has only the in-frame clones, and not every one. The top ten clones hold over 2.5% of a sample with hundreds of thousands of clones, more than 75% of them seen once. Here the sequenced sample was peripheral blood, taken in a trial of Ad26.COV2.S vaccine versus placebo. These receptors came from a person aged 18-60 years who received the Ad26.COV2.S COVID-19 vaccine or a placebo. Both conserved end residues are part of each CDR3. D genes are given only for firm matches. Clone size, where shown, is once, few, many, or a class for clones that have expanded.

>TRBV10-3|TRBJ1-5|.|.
CAISESYNQPQHF
TGTGCCATCAGTGAGAGCTACAATCAGCCCCAGCATTTT
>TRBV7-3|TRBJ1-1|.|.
CASSLSGRGTEAFF
TGTGCCAGCAGCTTATCGGGGCGTGGCACTGAAGCTTTCTTT
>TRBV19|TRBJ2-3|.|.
CASNPYSERTDTQYF
TGTGCCAGTAACCCCTACAGTGAACGCACAGATACGCAGTATTTT
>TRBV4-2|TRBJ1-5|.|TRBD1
CASSLWARGNQPQHF
TGTGCCAGCAGCCTCTGGGCCAGGGGGAATCAGCCCCAGCATTTT
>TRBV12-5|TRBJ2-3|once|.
CASGLGGWTGTDTQYF
TGTGCTAGTGGTTTGGGGGGATGGACGGGCACAGATACGCAGTATTTT
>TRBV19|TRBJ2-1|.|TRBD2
CASSHLSGGATDEQFF
TGTGCCAGTAGTCACCTTAGCGGGGGGGCCACGGATGAGCAGTTCTTC
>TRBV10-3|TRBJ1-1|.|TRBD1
CAIRRQGPNTEAFF
TGTGCCATCAGAAGACAGGGACCGAACACTGAAGCTTTCTTT
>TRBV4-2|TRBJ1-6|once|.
CASSPGQNSPLHF
TGTGCCAGCAGCCCCGGACAGAATTCACCCCTCCACTTT
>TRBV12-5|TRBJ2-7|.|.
CASGLDQGYEQYF
TGTGCTAGTGGTTTGGACCAGGGGTACGAGCAGTACTTC
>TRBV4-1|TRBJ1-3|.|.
CASSLQGGNTIYF
TGCGCCAGCAGCCTCCAGGGGGGAAACACCATATATTTT
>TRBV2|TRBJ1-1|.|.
CASSVNTEAFF
TGTGCCAGCAGTGTGAACACTGAAGCTTTCTTT
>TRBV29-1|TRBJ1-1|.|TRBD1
CSADRGGTEAFF
TGCAGCGCCGACAGGGGCGGGACTGAAGCTTTCTTT
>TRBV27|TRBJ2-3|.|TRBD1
CASSTTRQGGTQYF
TGTGCCAGCAGTACGACGAGACAGGGCGGTACGCAGTATTTT
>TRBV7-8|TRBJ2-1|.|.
CASSLTYSYNEQFF
TGTGCCAGCAGCTTAACTTACTCCTACAATGAGCAGTTCTTC
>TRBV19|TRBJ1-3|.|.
CASSVSYGSGNTIYF
TGTGCCAGTAGTGTCTCCTATGGCTCTGGAAACACCATATATTTT
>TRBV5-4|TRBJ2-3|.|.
CASSPRGPGGTDTQYF
TGTGCCAGCAGCCCTCGAGGCCCGGGGGGCACAGATACGCAGTATTTT
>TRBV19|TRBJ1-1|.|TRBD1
CASSIGTAHSTEAFF
TGTGCCAGTAGTATCGGGACAGCACACAGCACTGAAGCTTTCTTT
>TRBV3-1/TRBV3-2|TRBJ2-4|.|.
CASSQKISNIQYF
TGTGCCAGCAGCCAGAAGATCTCAAACATTCAGTACTTC
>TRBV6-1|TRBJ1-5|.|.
CASSEPDSNSNQPQHF
TGTGCCAGCAGTGAACCGGACAGTAATAGCAATCAGCCCCAGCATTTT
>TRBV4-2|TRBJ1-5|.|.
CASSQEGRTGQPQHF
TGTGCCAGCAGCCAAGAGGGAAGGACCGGGCAGCCCCAGCATTTT
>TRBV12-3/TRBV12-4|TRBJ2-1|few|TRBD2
CASSKAGDEQFF
TGTGCCAGCAGCAAAGCGGGGGATGAGCAGTTCTTC
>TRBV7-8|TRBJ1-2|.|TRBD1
CASSYRGQGGYTF
TGTGCCAGCAGCTACAGGGGGCAAGGAGGCTACACCTTC
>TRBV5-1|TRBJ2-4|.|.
CASSLAGSSLAKNIQYF
TGCGCCAGCAGCTTGGCCGGCAGCTCCTTAGCCAAAAACATTCAGTACTTC
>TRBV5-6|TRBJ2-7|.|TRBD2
CASSRGTSVLYEQYF
TGTGCCAGCAGCCGCGGGACTAGCGTATTATACGAGCAGTACTTC
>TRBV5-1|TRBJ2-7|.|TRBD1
CASSLGQGRHEQYF
TGCGCCAGCAGCCTCGGACAGGGCAGGCACGAGCAGTACTTC
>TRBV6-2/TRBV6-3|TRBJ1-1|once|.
CASSYGMNTEAFF
TGTGCCAGCAGTTACGGGATGAACACTGAAGCTTTCTTT
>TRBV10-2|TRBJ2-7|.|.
CASSEGGSYEQYF
TGCGCCAGCAGTGAGGGGGGCTCCTACGAGCAGTACTTC
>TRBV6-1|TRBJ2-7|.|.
CASSEMGALGEQYF
TGTGCCAGCAGTGAAATGGGAGCGCTCGGCGAGCAGTACTTC
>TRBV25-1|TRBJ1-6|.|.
CASSDRASNSPLHF
TGTGCCAGCAGTGACAGGGCCTCCAATTCACCCCTCCACTTT
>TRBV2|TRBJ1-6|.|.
CASGTGPRSSYNSPLHF
TGTGCCAGCGGGACCGGGCCTCGGAGCTCCTATAATTCACCCCTCCACTTT
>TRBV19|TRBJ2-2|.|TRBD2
CASSIAIAGSTGELFF
TGTGCCAGTAGTATAGCCATAGCGGGAAGTACCGGGGAGCTGTTTTTT
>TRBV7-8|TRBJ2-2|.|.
CASSLTVTPRNGELFF
TGTGCCAGCAGCCTAACCGTGACCCCAAGGAACGGGGAGCTGTTTTTT
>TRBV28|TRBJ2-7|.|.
CASSPDSLSYEQYF
TGTGCCAGCAGTCCTGACAGCCTATCCTACGAGCAGTACTTC
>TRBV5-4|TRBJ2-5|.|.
CASSSPDKETQYF
TGTGCCAGCAGCTCCCCGGACAAAGAGACCCAGTACTTC
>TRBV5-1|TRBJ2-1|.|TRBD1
CASEPGQFSNEQFF
TGCGCCAGTGAACCGGGACAGTTCAGCAATGAGCAGTTCTTC
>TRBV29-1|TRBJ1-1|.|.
CSVAGSENTEAFF
TGCAGCGTTGCCGGCAGCGAGAACACTGAAGCTTTCTTT
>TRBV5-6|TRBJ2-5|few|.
CASNPGASVKETQYF
TGTGCCAGCAACCCTGGGGCTAGCGTTAAAGAGACCCAGTACTTC
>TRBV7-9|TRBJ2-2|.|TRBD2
CASSFGLAENTGELFF
TGTGCCAGCAGCTTCGGACTAGCGGAGAACACCGGGGAGCTGTTTTTT
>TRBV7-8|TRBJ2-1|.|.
CASSLVSGASYNEQFF
TGTGCCAGCAGCTTAGTCTCAGGGGCCTCCTACAATGAGCAGTTCTTC
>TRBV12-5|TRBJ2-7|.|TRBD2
CASGRGMSYEQYF
TGTGCTAGTGGGCGGGGGATGTCTTACGAGCAGTACTTC
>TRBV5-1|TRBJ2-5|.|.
CASSLAVGPTETQYF
TGCGCCAGCAGCTTGGCGGTTGGCCCCACAGAGACCCAGTACTTC
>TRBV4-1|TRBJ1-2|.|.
CASSQGVGGLDYGYTF
TGCGCCAGCAGCCAAGGTGTGGGGGGGTTGGACTATGGCTACACCTTC
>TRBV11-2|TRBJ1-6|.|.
CASSRSGALHF
TGTGCCAGCAGCCGCAGTGGGGCCCTCCACTTT
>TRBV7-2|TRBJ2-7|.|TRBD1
CASSPTGDYEQYF
TGTGCCAGCAGCCCCACAGGGGACTACGAGCAGTACTTC
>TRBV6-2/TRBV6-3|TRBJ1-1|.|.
CASSREGRAFF
TGTGCCAGCAGCCGGGAAGGAAGGGCTTTCTTT
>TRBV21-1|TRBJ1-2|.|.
CASSMDRDTLNGGPYGYTF
TGTGCCAGCAGCATGGACCGGGACACCCTCAACGGGGGACCCTATGGCTACACCTTC
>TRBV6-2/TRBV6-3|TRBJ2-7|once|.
CASSFSYEQYF
TGTGCCAGCAGTTTCTCCTACGAGCAGTACTTC
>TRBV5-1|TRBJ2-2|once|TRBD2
CASSSGTSRHTGELFF
TGCGCCAGCAGCTCCGGGACTAGCAGGCACACCGGGGAGCTGTTTTTT